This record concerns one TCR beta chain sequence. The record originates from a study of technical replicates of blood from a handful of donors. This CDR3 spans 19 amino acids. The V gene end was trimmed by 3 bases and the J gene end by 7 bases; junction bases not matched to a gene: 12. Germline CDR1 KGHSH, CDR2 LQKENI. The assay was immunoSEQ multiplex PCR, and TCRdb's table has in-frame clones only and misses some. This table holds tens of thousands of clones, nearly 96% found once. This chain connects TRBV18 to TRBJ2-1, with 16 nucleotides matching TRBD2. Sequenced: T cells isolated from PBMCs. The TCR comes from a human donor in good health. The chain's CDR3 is CASSPYSGTSGRGRNEQFF. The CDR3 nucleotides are TGTGCCAGCTCACCCTACAGCGGGACTAGCGGGAGGGGAAGGAATGAGCAGTTCTTC.